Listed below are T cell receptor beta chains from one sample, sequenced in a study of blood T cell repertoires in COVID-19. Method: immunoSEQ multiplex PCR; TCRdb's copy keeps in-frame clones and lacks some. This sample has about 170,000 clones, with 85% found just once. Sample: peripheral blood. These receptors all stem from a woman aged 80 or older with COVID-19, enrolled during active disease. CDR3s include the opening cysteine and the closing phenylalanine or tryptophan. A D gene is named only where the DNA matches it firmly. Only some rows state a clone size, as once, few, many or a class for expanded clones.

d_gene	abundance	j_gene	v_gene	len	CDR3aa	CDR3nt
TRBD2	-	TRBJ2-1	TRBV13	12	CASSLLAGGRVF	TGTGCCAGCAGCTTACTAGCGGGGGGCAGGGTCTTC
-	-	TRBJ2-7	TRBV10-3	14	CAIRAGPSSYEQYF	TGTGCCATCAGGGCGGGTCCGAGCTCCTACGAGCAGTACTTC
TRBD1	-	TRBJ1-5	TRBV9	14	CASSQTGGYQPQHF	TGTGCCAGCAGCCAGACAGGGGGGTACCAGCCCCAGCATTTT
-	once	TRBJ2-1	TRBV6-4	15	CASSRTGSSYNEQFF	TGTGCCTCCTCTCGTACGGGATCCTCCTACAATGAGCAGTTCTTC
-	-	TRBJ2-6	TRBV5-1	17	CASTKDRQASGANVLTF	TGCGCCAGCACCAAAGACAGGCAGGCCTCTGGGGCCAACGTCCTGACTTTC
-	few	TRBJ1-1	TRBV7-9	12	CASSLEDKRAFF	TGTGCCAGCAGCTTAGAGGACAAGAGAGCTTTCTTT
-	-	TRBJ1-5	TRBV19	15	CASSIVFLADQPQHF	TGTGCCAGTAGTATAGTCTTTCTAGCGGATCAGCCCCAGCATTTT
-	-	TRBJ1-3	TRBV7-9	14	CASSFPYSGNTIYF	TGTGCCAGCAGCTTTCCGTACTCTGGAAACACCATATATTTT
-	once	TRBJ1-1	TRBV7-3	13	CASSKGVGIGAFF	TGTGCCAGCAGCAAAGGGGTTGGGATTGGCGCTTTCTTT
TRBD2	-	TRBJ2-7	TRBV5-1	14	CASSLQREAAEQYF	TGCGCCAGCAGCTTGCAGCGGGAGGCGGCCGAGCAGTACTTC
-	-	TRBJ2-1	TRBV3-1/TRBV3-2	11	CASSQGSVQFF	TGTGCCAGCAGCCAAGGGAGTGTGCAGTTCTTC
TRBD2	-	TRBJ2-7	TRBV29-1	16	CSVGGLAGGASYEQYF	TGCAGCGTTGGAGGACTAGCGGGGGGGGCCTCCTACGAGCAGTACTTC
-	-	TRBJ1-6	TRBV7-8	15	CASSFTRGEWSPLHF	TGTGCCAGCAGTTTTACCAGGGGCGAGTGGTCACCCCTCCACTTT
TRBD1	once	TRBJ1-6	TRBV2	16	CASSAGRGENNSPLHF	TGTGCCAGCAGTGCCGGCAGGGGGGAAAATAATTCACCCCTCCACTTT
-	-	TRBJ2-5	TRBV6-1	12	CASSERGETQYF	TGTGCCAGCAGTGAAAGAGGAGAGACCCAGTACTTC
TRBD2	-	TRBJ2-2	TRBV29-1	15	CSVGSSGRYTGELFF	TGCAGCGTCGGGAGTAGCGGGAGATACACCGGGGAGCTGTTTTTT
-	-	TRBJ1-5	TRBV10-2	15	CASSESRGAHQPQHF	TGCGCCAGCAGTGAGTCCCGGGGGGCCCATCAGCCCCAGCATTTT
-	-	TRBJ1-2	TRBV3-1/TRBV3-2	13	CASSQLASRDYTF	TGTGCCAGCAGCCAGCTGGCCTCCCGGGACTACACCTTC
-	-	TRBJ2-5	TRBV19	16	CASRWTSMGLGETQYF	TGTGCCAGTAGATGGACCAGTATGGGACTGGGGGAGACCCAGTACTTC
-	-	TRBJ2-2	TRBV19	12	CASSRGTGELFF	TGTGCCAGTAGCAGGGGCACCGGGGAGCTGTTTTTT
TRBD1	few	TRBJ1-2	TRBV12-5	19	CASGLVSDGTGVSNYGYTF	TGTGCTAGTGGTTTGGTCTCCGATGGGACAGGAGTGAGTAACTATGGCTACACCTTC
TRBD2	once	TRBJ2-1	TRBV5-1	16	CASSSLPSGNDNEQFF	TGCGCCAGCAGCTCTCTTCCTAGCGGGAACGACAATGAGCAGTTCTTC
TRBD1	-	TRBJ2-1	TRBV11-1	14	CASSSRDRGAEQFF	TGTGCCAGCAGCTCCCGGGACAGGGGTGCGGAGCAGTTCTTC